A single sample is the source of the 5 T cell receptor beta chains below, sequenced in a study of memory CD4+ T cells and cytomegalovirus serostatus. Measured with immunoSEQ multiplex PCR; TCRdb has only the in-frame clones, and not every one. The sample lists about 73,000 clones; roughly 78% were seen once. The sort gate was single viable CD3+CD4+CD8-CD45RO+ cells for memory CD4+ T cells. Sequencing input: memory CD4+ T cells from blood. All receptors come from an adult in good health and CMV-seropositive.

The rearrangement joins TRBV7-6 to TRBJ2-1; 11 bases map to TRBD2. CDR3 length: 16 residues. V dropped 4 bases and J dropped 4; count of bases not matched to a gene: 6. The germline V gene has CDR1 SGHVS and CDR2 FNYEAQ. CDR3 in amino acids: CASSSQGLAEYNEQFF. The CDR3 coding sequence is TGTGCCAGCAGCTCCCAGGGACTAGCGGAATACAATGAGCAGTTCTTC.

This clone has only a few counts. The gene calls are TRBV28 and TRBJ1-5; D is possibly TRBD1 (6 bases). V lost 8 bases, J lost 7 bases, and 12 bases lay in between. CDR1 and CDR2 (germline): MDHEN, SYDVKM. CDR3 length: 12 amino acids. The CDR3 DNA sequence: TGTGCCAGCCGGTCGGGGGGCCAGCCCCAGCATTTT. It codes for CASRSGGQPQHF.

V and J are TRBV7-2 and TRBJ2-6, with no clear D. V was trimmed by 4 bases and J by 2 bases, leaving 9 bases between them. CDR3 length: 15 amino acids. CDR1 is SGHTA, CDR2 FQGNSA, per germline. The CDR3 sequence: CASSSRLAGANVLTF. In nucleotides, the CDR3 is TGTGCCAGCAGCTCGAGGCTGGCTGGGGCCAACGTCCTGACTTTC. The full variable domain, with the rest looked up from reference TRBV7-2 and TRBJ2-6, is GAGVSQSPSNKVTEKGKDVELRCDPISGHTALYWYRQSLGQGLEFLIYFQGNSAPDKSGLPSDRFSAERTGGSVSTLTIQRTQQEDSAVYLCASSSRLAGANVLTFGAGSRLTVL.

The chain employs TRBV19 and TRBJ2-7; tentatively, D is TRBD1 or TRBD2 (5 bases each). V lost 6 bases, J lost 3 bases, and 12 bases lay in between. This CDR3 region has 13 residues. Per germline, CDR1 LNHDA and CDR2 SQIVND (reference sequence). CDR3 loop: CASSLAGNYEQYF. The CDR3 coding sequence is TGTGCCAGTAGCCTAGCAGGGAACTACGAGCAGTACTTC. Combining the CDR3 with reference TRBV19 and TRBJ2-7 gives the whole variable domain DGGITQSPKYLFRKEGQNVTLSCEQNLNHDAMYWYRQDPGQGLRLIYYSQIVNDFQKGDIAEGYSVSREKKESFPLTVTSAQKNPTAFYLCASSLAGNYEQYFGPGTRLTVT.

The CDR3 is CASSRQGSDSPLHF. The CDR3, as DNA: TGCGCCAGCAGCCGCCAGGGGAGTGATTCACCCCTCCACTTT. The V and J genes are TRBV4-1 and TRBJ1-6; weak D call: TRBD1 (6 bases). Trimming stripped 4 bases from V and 8 bases from J, with 12 bases between. CDR3 size: 14 residues. The germline V gene has CDR1 MGHRA and CDR2 YSYEKL.